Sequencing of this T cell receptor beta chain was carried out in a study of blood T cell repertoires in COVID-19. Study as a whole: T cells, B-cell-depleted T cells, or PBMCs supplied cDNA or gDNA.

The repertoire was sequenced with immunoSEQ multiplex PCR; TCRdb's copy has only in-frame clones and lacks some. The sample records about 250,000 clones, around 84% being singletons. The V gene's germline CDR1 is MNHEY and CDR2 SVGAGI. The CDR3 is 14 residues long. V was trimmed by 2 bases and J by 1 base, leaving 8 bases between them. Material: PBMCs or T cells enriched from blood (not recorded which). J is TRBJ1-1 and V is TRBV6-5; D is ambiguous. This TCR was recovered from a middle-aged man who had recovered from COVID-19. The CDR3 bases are TGTGCCAGCAGTTACGAGGATACGAACACTGAAGCTTTCTTT. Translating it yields CASSYEDTNTEAFF.